The 7 T cell receptor beta chains presented below share a single source sample, sequenced in a study of graft-versus-host responses after intestinal transplantation (dated by TCRdb to the early 2020s). This specimen's time point label, interpreted: cells obtained before transplantation from donor or recipient. The library relied on the immunoSEQ multiplex PCR assay. TCRdb stores this immuneACCESS table with in-frame sequences only. Part of the clones is absent; in the studies checked, under half of the shortfall reflects unresolved V genes, and no reason is known for the rest. Here the sample has approximately 90,000 clones; roughly 80% occur a single time. The biggest ten clones account for around 0.8% of the sample. Their antigens are not known. The sequenced sample was unstimulated CD4+ T cells sorted from spleen or lymph node cells, obtained before intestinal transplant. The receptors were gathered from a human donor who received an intestinal transplant.

Notes on this clone: The CDR3 end shows no conserved phenylalanine or tryptophan, and so a read error is likely. The DNA is omitted, as the CDR3 cannot be located on it reliably, and the CDR3 follows TCRdb's listing. The chain combines TRBV28 with TRBJ2-7; the tabulated D call, TRBD1, remains unverified against the DNA. The CDR3 comprises 12 residues, both ends counted. Germline V gene sequence: CDR1 MDHEN, CDR2 SYDVKM. The CDR3 is CASSLPFGTRYL.

The rearrangement links TRBV6-5 to TRBJ2-7; 11 bases agree with TRBD1. Germline V CDR1 and CDR2: MNHEY, SVGAGI. Trimming at V came to 0 bases and at J to 2 bases, leaving 3 bases not matched to a gene. This CDR3 is 16 amino acids long. The DNA for the CDR3 is TGTGCCAGCAGTTACTCGAGGACAGGGGGCACCTACGAGCAGTACTTC. It encodes CASSYSRTGGTYEQYF.

The chain combines TRBV7-9 with TRBJ1-2; no definite D call. V shed 5 bases and J shed 1 base, with 26 bases lying between them. This CDR3 contains 19 residues. CDR1 is SEHNR, CDR2 FQNEAQ, per germline (reference sequence). The CDR3 nucleotides are TGTGCCAGCAGCCACGGTATCCGTGGAGGGCGACCCTATAACTATGGCTACACCTTC. Amino acid sequence: CASSHGIRGGRPYNYGYTF.

The chain recombines TRBV5-1 with TRBJ1-3, with 7 bases fitting TRBD1. Trimming cost V 4 bases and J 0 bases; bases outside gene matches: 7. Germline CDR1 and CDR2: SGHRS and YFSETQ. The CDR3 has 16 amino acids. This CDR3 reads CASSDPGTASGNTIYF. The DNA for the CDR3 is TGCGCCAGCAGCGACCCCGGGACAGCCTCTGGAAACACCATATATTTT. The entire variable domain, with the rest obtained from reference TRBV5-1 and TRBJ1-3, is as follows: KAGVTQTPRYLIKTRGQQVTLSCSPISGHRSVSWYQQTPGQGLQFLFEYFSETQRNKGNFPGRFSGRQFSNSRSEMNVSTLELGDSALYLCASSDPGTASGNTIYFGEGSWLTVV.

The V and J genes are TRBV2 and TRBJ2-3; 7 nucleotides line up with TRBD2. The CDR3 is 13 amino acids. Germline V lookup: CDR1 SNHLY, CDR2 FYNNEI. J lost 6 bases, V lost 2 bases, and 2 bases had no gene match. CDR3: CASSELGGDTQYF. In DNA form, the CDR3 reads TGTGCCAGCAGTGAACTGGGAGGGGATACGCAGTATTTT.

The chain carries TRBV6-5 and TRBJ1-1; 10 bases are shared with TRBD1. CDR3 size: 15 residues. CDR1 is MNHEY and CDR2 is SVGAGI in the germline V gene. V lost 5 bases to trimming and J lost 4 bases; unmatched junction nucleotides: 7. The CDR3 DNA follows: TGTGCCAGCAGTCCCAGGACAGGGGGGACCACTGAAGCTTTCTTT. Translated: CASSPRTGGTTEAFF.

The rearrangement joins TRBV6-1 to TRBJ1-1; TRBD1 is a possible D gene (6 bases). Germline V gene data show CDR1 as MNHNS and CDR2 as SASEGT. V was pared by 5 bases and J by 10 bases, with 17 bases between. This CDR3 spans 13 amino acids. The CDR3 bases are TGTGCCAGCAGTCTCGGACAGACCTTGGGAGCTTTCTTT. This translates into CASSLGQTLGAFF.